This T cell receptor beta chain came from a study of blood T cell repertoires in COVID-19 (dated by TCRdb to 2019 to 2021). The study in broad terms: Samples from collaborators originated in the United States, Italy and Spain and spanned both the acute and convalescent phases of COVID-19. The material from the prospective study consisted of cDNA or gDNA derived from T cells, B-cell-depleted T cells, or PBMCs. The dataset comprised deeply sampled blood TCRbeta repertoires from subjects exposed to, actively infected with, or recovered from COVID-19. The repertoires were released in a freely available public database meant as a resource for research on the immune response to SARS-CoV-2. The samples were drawn from the first 160 participants of the ongoing ImmuneRACE study and from about 1,200 subjects provided by 6 global collaborators. Nearly every sample came with metadata listing a de-identified subject ID, COVID-19 status, age in years and sex. Where HLA class I and class II types were available, the types were taken from metadata supplied by the sample provider, not from assay-based typing.

The immunoSEQ Assay, a bias-controlled multiplex PCR, was used to amplify TCRbeta CDR3 regions from genomic DNA. Regarding the original processing steps: The number of nucleated cells in each sample was estimated by amplification of reference gene primers within the assay. To quantify the absolute abundance of each unique TCRbeta CDR3 rearrangement, sequence reads were collapsed and filtered. For each sample, productive Simpson clonality was calculated as the square root of Simpson's diversity index over productive rearrangements. The source is immuneACCESS, and TCRdb retained only in-frame sequences with V and J called. Part of the clones is not carried over; for the studies checked, unresolved V genes explain less than half of this, and the remainder is unexplained. Clone size and V and J calls were adopted from that table, with D and trimming inferred from the DNA. Recorded for this sample are 150,000 to 200,000 clones; 80% to 85% of them occurred a single time. The ten top clones hold more than 7.5% of the sample.

Broader findings and caveats from the paper: How much clinical and demographic metadata was included differed by source and by participant, and the metadata was provided uncurated.

In Seattle, one collaborating source enrolled patients while the infection was active and tracked those patients longitudinally over the course of disease. Whole blood was collected in K2EDTA tubes by collaborating institutions according to the institutions' own protocols. For TCRbeta analysis, collaborators shipped samples in one of three forms: frozen whole blood, isolated PBMCs, or DNA extracted from either of those sample types. Concerning this clone itself: The clone's antigen remains unknown. No much larger clonotype is one base removed from it; base qualities were not supplied.

CDR3 length: 15 amino acids, cysteine to phenylalanine. CDR3 DNA is the only sequence kept; it has 45 bases, read in frame from the first base. CDR1 and CDR2, per the germline V gene (reference sequence), are SEHNR and FQNEAQ. V is cut by 3 bases and J by 0 bases, and the space between the germline ends is 12 bases. The source of this sequence is an older woman with COVID-19, enrolled during active disease. Here the chain combines TRBV7-9 and TRBJ2-7, and possibly TRBD2, on 6 matching bases. Sample: peripheral blood. The sequence in DNA is TGTGCCAGCAGCTTCGGCGCGGGGAGCTCCTACGAGCAGTACTTC. The resulting protein is CASSFGAGSSYEQYF.